The rows below give T cell receptor beta chains drawn from one sample of a study of neurological immune-mediated disorders. Via MiXCR, TCRdb re-called the 5' RACE reads, giving one row per CDR3 protein. Here the sample spans about 69,000 distinct CDR3 sequences, about 4% being singletons. The sequenced material came from PBMCs. These receptor sequences come from a man aged 25 to 45 with multiple sclerosis. Both conserved end residues are trimmed from each CDR3. The D gene is left open where the match is weak. Clone size is given for some rows only: seen once, a few or many times, or a class if the clone is expanded.

j_call v_call clone_size d_call cdr3_aa
TRBJ2-7 TRBV6-2/TRBV6-3 many TRBD2 ATDEGRGRDEQY
TRBJ2-3 TRBV29-1 many . SVAKTGLYTDTQY
TRBJ1-2 TRBV20-1 many . SAREGAWRSGYT
TRBJ1-1 TRBV5-1 many . ASSLVGGPNTEAF
TRBJ1-2 TRBV5-1 many . ASSSDTRTYGYT
TRBJ2-4 TRBV7-2 many . ASSLVQRIAKNIQY
TRBJ2-7 TRBV20-1 many TRBD2 SATGTSGDLSYEQY
TRBJ2-7 TRBV5-1 . TRBD1 AKSRGRRYEQY
TRBJ2-3 TRBV7-2 many TRBD2 ASSPRASGGAGTQY
TRBJ1-1 TRBV7-9 many . ASSFTSTEAF
TRBJ2-3 TRBV4-2 . TRBD2 ASSQGERGGGTDTQY
TRBJ2-5 TRBV7-8 many TRBD1 ASSLDRGRETQY
TRBJ1-2 TRBV7-9 . TRBD1 ASSHPDAVDRENYGYT
TRBJ2-1 TRBV5-1 many TRBD2 ASSLVPGGDNEQF
TRBJ2-1 TRBV4-1 many . ASSQDPTGKF
TRBJ2-7 TRBV6-2/TRBV6-3 many TRBD2 ASSLRPLDSTSGGYEQY
TRBJ2-7 TRBV9 many TRBD2 ASSETSGGSGEQY
TRBJ2-2 TRBV11-3 . TRBD2 ASSRSVAGGTRTGELF
TRBJ1-4 TRBV15 . TRBD1 ATSRDPGQNEKLF
TRBJ2-1 TRBV27 many . ASSLFGRGGPNGPQF
TRBJ1-6 TRBV2 . . ASSEDYNSPLH
TRBJ1-5 TRBV9 many . ASSARPNQPQH
TRBJ1-2 TRBV6-5 many TRBD1 ASSERDRGPYGYT
TRBJ2-5 TRBV9 many TRBD1 ASSAFWTGEIPQY
TRBJ2-2 TRBV12-3/TRBV12-4 many TRBD1 ASSFRTGGTGELF
TRBJ2-7 TRBV25-1 . TRBD2 ASQSGGLNEQY
TRBJ1-6 TRBV5-1 medium-sized . ASSLTVKEPLH
TRBJ1-5 TRBV20-1 . . SASFGRGGGNQPQH